The 30 T cell receptor beta chains below all came from one sample that was sequenced in a study of blood T cell repertoires in COVID-19. The protocol was immunoSEQ multiplex PCR, while the TCRdb copy is restricted to in-frame clones and leaves out a portion. Among 150,000 to 200,000 clones listed, 92% were seen once. Sample: peripheral blood. The receptors here all came from a man younger than 45 with COVID-19, enrolled during active disease.

The chain joins TRBV30 to TRBJ2-5, with 9 bases aligning to TRBD2. Trimming cost V 4 bases and J 0 bases; bases outside gene matches: 12. Looked up from germline, CDR1 is GTSNPN and CDR2 is SVGIG (reference sequence). This CDR3 has 17 residues. The CDR3 is CAWTPWVAGANQETQYF. The CDR3 DNA is TGTGCCTGGACCCCGTGGGTAGCGGGGGCCAACCAAGAGACCCAGTACTTC.

The chain combines TRBV9 with TRBJ2-7; the D is unclear. This CDR3 has 14 residues. Between the trimmed V and J ends, which lost 0 bases and 2 bases, there was a span of 9 bases. Germline-derived CDR1 and CDR2 are SGDLS and YYNGEE. The CDR3 nucleotides are TGTGCCAGCAGCGTAGACGTCTTAGCCTACGAGCAGTACTTC. Translation gives CASSVDVLAYEQYF. Full variable domain (missing parts from reference TRBV9 and TRBJ2-7): DSGVTQTPKHLITATGQRVTLRCSPRSGDLSVYWYQQSLDQGLQFLIQYYNGEERAKGNILERFSAQQFPDLHSELNLSSLELGDSALYFCASSVDVLAYEQYFGPGTRLTVT.

This chain connects TRBV27 to TRBJ1-3, with D possibly matching TRBD1 (6 bases). Trimming removed 5 bases at V and 4 bases at J, with 12 bases between. The germline V gene encodes CDR1 MNHEY and CDR2 SMNVEV (reference sequence). This CDR3 contains 14 residues. The CDR3 sequence is CASSITGSGNTIYF. Written as DNA, the CDR3 is TGTGCCAGCAGTATAACAGGGAGCGGAAACACCATATATTTT.

This clone came up once. This sequence joins TRBV4-2 and TRBJ2-7; D ambiguous. The CDR3 is 14 residues long. CDR1 and CDR2 from the germline V gene are LGHNA and YNFKEQ. The ends were cut back, 0 bases at V and 1 base at J, with 7 bases in the middle. CDR3 nucleotide sequence: TGTGCCAGCAGCCAAGAACGGTTATCCTACGAGCAGTACTTC. Protein product: CASSQERLSYEQYF.

V gene TRBV27 combines with J gene TRBJ1-5, with a possible D match to TRBD1 (5 bases). Trimming cost V 3 bases and J 6 bases, with 6 bases left between them. CDR1 and CDR2 (germline): MNHEY, SMNVEV (reference sequence). The CDR3 has 12 amino acids. The CDR3 reads CASSFRVQPQHF. CDR3 coding DNA: TGTGCCAGCAGTTTCAGGGTTCAGCCCCAGCATTTT.

The V gene is TRBV30, the J gene TRBJ1-2; D is unclear. Trimming shortened V by 4 bases and J by 8 bases, and 17 bases separated the two germline ends. Germline V lookup: CDR1 GTSNPN, CDR2 SVGIG (reference sequence). The CDR3 has 13 residues. The CDR3 here is CAWTLYSGGGYTF. DNA for the CDR3: TGTGCCTGGACCTTATACAGCGGTGGAGGCTACACCTTC.

About this clone itself: This CDR3 is also generated by other DNA sequences in the sample. CDR3 amino acids: CASSPGTGVPYEQYF. In DNA, the CDR3 is TGTGCCAGCAGTCCCGGGACAGGTGTTCCGTACGAGCAGTACTTC. The rearrangement uses TRBV28 and TRBJ2-7; 8 bases map to TRBD1. The germline V gene encodes CDR1 MDHEN and CDR2 SYDVKM. The CDR3 runs 15 residues. V gave up 5 bases and J gave up 4 bases; unmatched junction bases: 10.

This chain uses TRBV9 with TRBJ1-6, with D uncertain. CDR1 and CDR2 from the germline V gene are SGDLS and YYNGEE. The CDR3 covers 12 residues. Trimming pared 7 bases from V and 5 bases from J, leaving 7 bases between. CDR3 DNA: TGTGCCAGCCAGAGGGATAATTCACCCCTCCACTTT. Its translation is CASQRDNSPLHF. Full variable domain (remainder filled in from reference TRBV9 and TRBJ1-6): DSGVTQTPKHLITATGQRVTLRCSPRSGDLSVYWYQQSLDQGLQFLIQYYNGEERAKGNILERFSAQQFPDLHSELNLSSLELGDSALYFCASQRDNSPLHFGNGTRLTVT.

The chain uses TRBV19 and TRBJ2-7, with 14 bases matching TRBD2. This CDR3 comprises 16 residues. V was pared by 5 bases and J by 2 bases, with 5 bases of the junction left unmatched. The V gene's germline CDR1 is LNHDA and CDR2 SQIVND (reference sequence). The CDR3 nucleotides read TGTGCCAGTAGTCCCCGACTAGCGGGGGGGCCCTACGAGCAGTACTTC. Amino acid sequence: CASSPRLAGGPYEQYF.

J is TRBJ2-2 and V is TRBV6-4; TRBD2 matches 8 bases. This CDR3 is built from 16 residues. Germline values: CDR1 MRHNA, CDR2 SNTAGT. Germline trimming cut 4 bases from V and 0 bases from J; bases unmatched to any gene: 4. The chain's CDR3 is CASSALAGPNTGELFF. The CDR3 region has the DNA TGTGCCAGCAGTGCCCTAGCGGGTCCGAACACCGGGGAGCTGTTTTTT.

The chain combines TRBV5-1 with TRBJ1-1; the D gene is possibly TRBD1 (5 bases). This CDR3 contains 17 residues. In germline, CDR1 is SGHRS, CDR2 YFSETQ. V shed 4 bases and J shed 1 base, with 20 bases lying between them. The CDR3 sequence: CASSLTGPGGENTEAFF. CDR3 nucleotide sequence: TGCGCCAGCAGCCTAACGGGCCCCGGGGGGGAGAACACTGAAGCTTTCTTT.

The chain has TRBV19 and TRBJ2-1; a possible D gene is TRBD2 (6 bases). The CDR3 is 16 amino acids. The V end was cut by 1 base, the J end by 5 bases, with 15 bases between. Per the germline V gene, CDR1 is LNHDA and CDR2 is SQIVND (reference sequence). CDR3 sequence: CASSIGGGTRNNEQFF. CDR3 nucleotides: TGTGCCAGTAGTATAGGAGGAGGGACCAGAAACAATGAGCAGTTCTTC.

V gene TRBV5-1 combines with J gene TRBJ1-5, with D possibly matching TRBD1 (5 bases). Trimming cost V 4 bases and J 3 bases, with 14 bases left between them. CDR1 and CDR2 from the germline V gene are SGHRS and YFSETQ. This CDR3 has 15 residues. In DNA, the CDR3 is TGCGCCAGCAGCGTTCAGGGCCTATACAATCAGCCCCAGCATTTT. It yields the protein CASSVQGLYNQPQHF.

The rearrangement links TRBV7-2 to TRBJ1-2; TRBD1 might be the D (6 bases). This CDR3 contains 14 residues. Germline assignment: CDR1 SGHTA and CDR2 FQGNSA. V was trimmed by 4 bases and J by 8 bases, leaving 17 bases between them. The CDR3 nucleotides are TGTGCCAGCAGCTGGGACGGACAGATCCGCGGCTACACCTTC. Protein: CASSWDGQIRGYTF.

The V call is TRBV18, the J call TRBJ2-5; TRBD2 agrees at 9 bases. Per the germline V gene, CDR1 is KGHSH and CDR2 is LQKENI. J gave up 2 bases and V 1 base, and 11 bases lay outside the gene matches. The CDR3 covers 18 residues. CDR3 region: CASSPLQNLAGSQETQYF. In DNA, the CDR3 is TGTGCCAGCTCACCACTCCAAAATCTAGCGGGAAGTCAAGAGACCCAGTACTTC. Looking up the rest from reference TRBV18 and TRBJ2-5 gives the full variable domain: NAGVMQNPRHLVRRRGQEARLRCSPMKGHSHVYWYRQLPEEGLKFMVYLQKENIIDESGMPKERFSAEFPKEGPSILRIQQVVRGDSAAYFCASSPLQNLAGSQETQYFGPGTRLLVL.

The chain recombines TRBV4-1 with TRBJ1-1; tentative D call: TRBD1 (5 bases). The germline V gene has CDR1 MGHRA and CDR2 YSYEKL. The CDR3 is 14 residues long. Trimming removed 6 bases at V and 5 bases at J, with 16 bases between. CDR3 region: CASSPDSWVTEAFF. The CDR3 nucleotides read TGCGCCAGCAGTCCAGACAGCTGGGTTACTGAAGCTTTCTTT.

The gene calls are TRBV27 and TRBJ2-1; D may be TRBD1 (7 bases). Germline-derived CDR1 and CDR2 are MNHEY and SMNVEV (reference sequence). The CDR3 is 16 amino acids. V shed 7 bases and J shed 3 bases, with 19 bases lying between them. In DNA, the CDR3 is TGTGCCAGCACCCCTAGCGAGACAGGGCACTACAATGAGCAGTTCTTC. Its protein product is CASTPSETGHYNEQFF.

The rearrangement joins TRBV7-9 to TRBJ2-1, with 15 bases that match TRBD2. With V trimmed by 4 bases and J by 4 bases, 2 bases remained unmatched. This CDR3 has 16 amino acids. Germline CDR1 reads SEHNR; CDR2 reads FQNEAQ (reference sequence). The CDR3 DNA sequence: TGTGCCAGCAGCTGGACTAGCGGGGGGGTTTACAATGAGCAGTTCTTC. Protein product: CASSWTSGGVYNEQFF. Combining the CDR3 with reference TRBV7-9 and TRBJ2-1 gives the whole variable domain DTGVSQNPRHKITKRGQNVTFRCDPISEHNRLYWYRQTLGQGPEFLTYFQNEAQLEKSRLLSDRFSAERPKGSFSTLEIQRTEQGDSAMYLCASSWTSGGVYNEQFFGPGTRLTVL.

The V and J genes are TRBV4-2 and TRBJ2-7; TRBD1 aligns across 9 bases. V lost 2 bases, J lost 6 bases, and 11 bases stayed unmatched. The CDR3 extends over 16 amino acids. CDR1 is LGHNA, CDR2 YNFKEQ, per germline. CDR3 residues: CASSQMGPGQGFEQYF. CDR3 in DNA: TGTGCCAGCAGCCAAATGGGACCGGGACAGGGATTCGAGCAGTACTTC.

CDR3 in DNA: TGTGCCAGCACGAAGGGGGAAAACACTGAAGCTTTCTTT. Its translation is CASTKGENTEAFF. The chain joins TRBV2 to TRBJ1-1, with D perhaps TRBD1 (6 bases). CDR1 SNHLY and CDR2 FYNNEI come from the germline V gene. CDR3 length equals 13 residues. Trimming took 7 bases from V and 2 from J, leaving 11 bases between them.

This chain joins TRBV11-2 and TRBJ2-3; 12 nucleotides align to TRBD2. J gave up 1 base and V 5 bases, and 10 bases lay outside the gene matches. CDR3 length equals 18 residues. Looked up from germline, CDR1 is SGHAT and CDR2 is FQNNGV. CDR3 sequence: CASSPRLAGVIGTDTQYF. DNA of the CDR3: TGTGCCAGCAGCCCTCGACTAGCGGGAGTAATCGGCACAGATACGCAGTATTTT.

V gene TRBV3-1 (or the pseudogene TRBV3-2) combines with J gene TRBJ2-1, with D perhaps matching TRBD2 (6 bases). The V gene's germline CDR1 is LGHDT and CDR2 YNNKEL (reference sequence). Trimming took 0 bases from V and 2 from J, leaving 20 bases between them. CDR3 length: 19 amino acids. CDR3 nucleotides: TGTGCCAGCAGCCAAGAAGGGACTGAAGTGGTCCGAACCTACAATGAGCAGTTCTTC. As protein: CASSQEGTEVVRTYNEQFF.

This clone was seen more than once but under ten times. The rearrangement links TRBV12-3 or TRBV12-4 to TRBJ1-1, with unresolved D. The CDR3 extends over 13 amino acids. V was trimmed by 7 bases and J by 4 bases, leaving 13 bases between them. The CDR3 DNA follows: TGTGCCAGCAACGGGCGAGGAGGCACTGAAGCTTTCTTT. Translation: CASNGRGGTEAFF.

The chain couples TRBV20-1 to TRBJ1-6; TRBD1 aligns across 12 bases. The CDR3 covers 16 residues. Germline CDR1 reads DFQATT; CDR2 reads SNEGSKA (reference sequence). V trimming: 3 bases; J trimming: 8 bases; junction bases outside the gene matches: 8. The CDR3 is CSASLQGQGAYSPLHF. In nucleotides, the CDR3 is TGCAGTGCTAGTCTCCAGGGACAGGGGGCTTATTCACCCCTCCACTTT.

DNA of the CDR3: TGCAGCGTTGGAGGGATAGAAGCAAGGTCCCAGCATTTT. This sequence encodes CSVGGIEARSQHF. The chain employs TRBV29-1 and TRBJ1-5; D remains ambiguous. Germline V gene data show CDR1 as SQVTM and CDR2 as ANQGSEA. The V and J ends lost 4 bases and 11 bases respectively, with 18 bases between them. The CDR3 length is 13 residues.

The rearrangement joins TRBV5-4 to TRBJ1-2; D is possibly TRBD1 (6 bases). The germline CDR1 and CDR2 sequences are SGHNT and YYREEE (reference sequence). V was clipped by 0 bases and J by 6 bases, with 15 bases between them. The CDR3 sequence is 15 residues long. CDR3 residues: CASSLAGEGVNGYTF. CDR3 DNA sequence: TGTGCCAGCAGCTTGGCGGGGGAGGGGGTAAATGGCTACACCTTC.

This chain links TRBV7-3 with TRBJ2-2, with 7 bases fitting TRBD1. The V gene's germline CDR1 is SGHTA and CDR2 FQGTGA. The CDR3 contains 16 residues. Unmatched junction bases numbered 3, after V lost 0 bases and J lost 2 bases. The CDR3 DNA sequence: TGTGCCAGCAGCTTAACGGGACAGTTAAACACCGGGGAGCTGTTTTTT. Translating gives CASSLTGQLNTGELFF.

J is TRBJ1-5 and V is TRBV6-5, with a weak D call TRBD1 (5 bases). With 9 bases removed from V and 0 bases from J, the gap between germline ends came to 12 bases. Germline assignment: CDR1 MNHEY and CDR2 SVGAGI. The CDR3 is made up of 14 amino acids. The CDR3 loop is CASATVISNQPQHF. The DNA for the CDR3 is TGTGCCAGTGCGACAGTGATTAGCAATCAGCCCCAGCATTTT.

The chain couples TRBV6-5 to TRBJ1-4; D is undetermined. Trimming removed 0 bases from V and 8 bases from J, with 16 bases in between. Germline assignment: CDR1 MNHEY and CDR2 SVGAGI. The CDR3 is 16 residues long. The CDR3 DNA sequence: TGTGCCAGCAGTTACTCGATAAACAGCCGTGGAGAAAAACTGTTTTTT. It yields the protein CASSYSINSRGEKLFF.

The rearrangement uses TRBV6-5 and TRBJ1-5; D is uncertain. This CDR3 has 14 amino acids. V was trimmed by 6 bases and J by 6 bases, leaving 15 bases between them. Germline values: CDR1 MNHEY, CDR2 SVGAGI. CDR3 nucleotide sequence: TGTGCCAGCAGCGCCGGGCAGGAGGGTCAGCCCCAGCATTTT. This codes for CASSAGQEGQPQHF.